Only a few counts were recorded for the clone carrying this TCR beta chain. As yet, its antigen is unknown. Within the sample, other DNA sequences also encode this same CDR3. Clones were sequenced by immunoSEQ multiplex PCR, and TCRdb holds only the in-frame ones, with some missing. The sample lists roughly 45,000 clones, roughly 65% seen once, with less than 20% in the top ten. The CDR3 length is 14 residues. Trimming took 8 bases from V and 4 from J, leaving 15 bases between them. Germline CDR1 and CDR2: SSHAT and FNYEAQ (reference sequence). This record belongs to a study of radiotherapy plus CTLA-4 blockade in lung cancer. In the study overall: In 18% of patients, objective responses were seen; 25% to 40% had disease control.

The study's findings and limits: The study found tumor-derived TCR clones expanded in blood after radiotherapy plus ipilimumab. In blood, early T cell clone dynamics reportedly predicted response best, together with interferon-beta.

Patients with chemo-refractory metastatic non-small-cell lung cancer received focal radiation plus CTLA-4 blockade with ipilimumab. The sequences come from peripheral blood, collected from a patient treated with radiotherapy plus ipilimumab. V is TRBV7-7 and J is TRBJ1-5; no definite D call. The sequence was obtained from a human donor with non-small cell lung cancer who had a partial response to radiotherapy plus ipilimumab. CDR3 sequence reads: CASCREPQNQPQHF. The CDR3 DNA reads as TGTGCCAGCTGCCGGGAACCACAAAATCAGCCCCAGCATTTT.